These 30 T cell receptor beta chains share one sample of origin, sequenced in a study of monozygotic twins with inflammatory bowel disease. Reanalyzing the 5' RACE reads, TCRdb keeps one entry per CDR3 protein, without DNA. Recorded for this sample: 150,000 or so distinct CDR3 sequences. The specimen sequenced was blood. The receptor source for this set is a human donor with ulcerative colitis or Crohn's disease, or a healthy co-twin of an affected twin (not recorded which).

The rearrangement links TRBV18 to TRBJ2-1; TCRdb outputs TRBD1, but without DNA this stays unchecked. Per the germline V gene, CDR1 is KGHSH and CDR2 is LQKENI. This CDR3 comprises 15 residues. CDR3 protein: CASDDRDRAYNEQFF.

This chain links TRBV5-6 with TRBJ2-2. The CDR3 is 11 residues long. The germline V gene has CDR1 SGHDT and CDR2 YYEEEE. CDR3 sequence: CASSLMSELFF.

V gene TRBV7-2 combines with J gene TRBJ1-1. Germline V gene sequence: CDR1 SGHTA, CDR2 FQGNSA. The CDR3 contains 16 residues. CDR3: CASSLAGGSSNTEAFF.

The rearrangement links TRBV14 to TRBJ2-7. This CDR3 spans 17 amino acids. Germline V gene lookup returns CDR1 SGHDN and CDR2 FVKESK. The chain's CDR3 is CASSQESWQLSSYEQYF.

CDR3 amino acids: CASSLVGGGLNTGELFF. The rearrangement links TRBV12-3 or TRBV12-4 to TRBJ2-2; the TCRdb D gene call, TRBD1, has no DNA to confirm it. This CDR3 comprises 17 residues.

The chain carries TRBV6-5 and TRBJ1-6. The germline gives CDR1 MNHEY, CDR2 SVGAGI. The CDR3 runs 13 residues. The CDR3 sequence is CASSYFTPSPLHF.

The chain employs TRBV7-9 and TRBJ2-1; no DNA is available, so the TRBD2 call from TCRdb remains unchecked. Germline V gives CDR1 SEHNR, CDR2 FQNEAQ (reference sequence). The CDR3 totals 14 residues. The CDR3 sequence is CASSSGTNYNEQFF. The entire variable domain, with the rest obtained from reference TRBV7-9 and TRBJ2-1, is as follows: DTGVSQNPRHKITKRGQNVTFRCDPISEHNRLYWYRQTLGQGPEFLTYFQNEAQLEKSRLLSDRFSAERPKGSFSTLEIQRTEQGDSAMYLCASSSGTNYNEQFFGPGTRLTVL.

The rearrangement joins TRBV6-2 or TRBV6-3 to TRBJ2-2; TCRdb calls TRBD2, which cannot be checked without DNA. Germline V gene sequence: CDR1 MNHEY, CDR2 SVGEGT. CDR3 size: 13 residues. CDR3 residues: CANSGSATGELFF.

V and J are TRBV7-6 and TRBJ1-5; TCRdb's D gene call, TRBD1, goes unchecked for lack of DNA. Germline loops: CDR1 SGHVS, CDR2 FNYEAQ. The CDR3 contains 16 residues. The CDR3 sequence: CASSLTATGGNQPQHF.

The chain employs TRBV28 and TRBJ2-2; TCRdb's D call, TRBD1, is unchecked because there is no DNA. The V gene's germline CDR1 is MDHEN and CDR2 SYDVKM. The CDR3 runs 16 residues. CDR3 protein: CASSLWRQGDAGELFF.

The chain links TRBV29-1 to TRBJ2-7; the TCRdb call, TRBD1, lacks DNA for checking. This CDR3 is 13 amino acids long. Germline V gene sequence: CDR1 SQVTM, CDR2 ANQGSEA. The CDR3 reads CSVPTGGNYEQYF.

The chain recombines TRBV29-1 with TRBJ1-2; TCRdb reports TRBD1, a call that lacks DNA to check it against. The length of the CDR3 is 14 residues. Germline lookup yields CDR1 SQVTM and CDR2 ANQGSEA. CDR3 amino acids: CSVEAGHQSYGYTF.

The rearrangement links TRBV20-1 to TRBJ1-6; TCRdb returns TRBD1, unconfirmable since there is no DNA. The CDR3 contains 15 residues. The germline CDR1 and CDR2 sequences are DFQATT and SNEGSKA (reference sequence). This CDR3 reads CSARDWTGNNSPLHF.

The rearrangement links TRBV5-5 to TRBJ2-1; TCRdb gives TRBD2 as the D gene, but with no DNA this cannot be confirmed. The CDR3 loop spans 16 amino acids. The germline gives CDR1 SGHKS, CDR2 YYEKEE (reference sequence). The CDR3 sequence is CASSYLAGPGLNEQFF. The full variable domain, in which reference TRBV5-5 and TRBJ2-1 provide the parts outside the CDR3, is DAGVTQSPTHLIKTRGQQVTLRCSPISGHKSVSWYQQVLGQGPQFIFQYYEKEERGRGNFPDRFSARQFPNYSSELNVNALLLGDSALYLCASSYLAGPGLNEQFFGPGTRLTVL.

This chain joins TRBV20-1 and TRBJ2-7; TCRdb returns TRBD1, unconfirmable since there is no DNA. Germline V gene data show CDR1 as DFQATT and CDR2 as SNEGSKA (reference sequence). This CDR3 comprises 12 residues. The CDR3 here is CSASDRGYEQYF.

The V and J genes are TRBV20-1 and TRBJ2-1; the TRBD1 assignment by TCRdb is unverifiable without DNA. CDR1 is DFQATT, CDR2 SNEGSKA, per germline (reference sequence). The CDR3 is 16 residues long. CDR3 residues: CSARDGARSSYNEQFF.

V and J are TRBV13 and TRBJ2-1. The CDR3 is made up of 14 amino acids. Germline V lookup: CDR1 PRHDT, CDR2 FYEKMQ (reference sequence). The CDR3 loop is CASSFGTANNEQFF. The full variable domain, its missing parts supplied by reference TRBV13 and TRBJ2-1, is AAGVIQSPRHLIKEKRETATLKCYPIPRHDTVYWYQQGPGQDPQFLISFYEKMQSDKGSIPDRFSAQQFSDYHSELNMSSLELGDSALYFCASSFGTANNEQFFGPGTRLTVL.

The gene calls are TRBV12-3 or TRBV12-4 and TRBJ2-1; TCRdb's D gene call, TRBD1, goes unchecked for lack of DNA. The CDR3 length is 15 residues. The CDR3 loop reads CASSWTGEGYNEQFF.

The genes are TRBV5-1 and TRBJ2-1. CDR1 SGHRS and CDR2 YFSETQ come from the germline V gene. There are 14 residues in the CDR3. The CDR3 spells CASSFLTLNNEQFF.

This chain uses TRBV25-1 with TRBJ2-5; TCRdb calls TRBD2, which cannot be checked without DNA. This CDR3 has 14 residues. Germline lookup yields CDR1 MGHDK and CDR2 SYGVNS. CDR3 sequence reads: CASSAERAQETQYF.

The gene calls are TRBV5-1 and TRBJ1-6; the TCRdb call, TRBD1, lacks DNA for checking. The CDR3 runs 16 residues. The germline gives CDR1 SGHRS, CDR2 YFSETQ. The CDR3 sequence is CASSPWAGSGNSPLHF.

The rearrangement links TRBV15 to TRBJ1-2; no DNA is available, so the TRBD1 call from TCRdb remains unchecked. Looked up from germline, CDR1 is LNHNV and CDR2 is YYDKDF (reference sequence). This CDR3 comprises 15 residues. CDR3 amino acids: CATSRDKGQAYGYTF.

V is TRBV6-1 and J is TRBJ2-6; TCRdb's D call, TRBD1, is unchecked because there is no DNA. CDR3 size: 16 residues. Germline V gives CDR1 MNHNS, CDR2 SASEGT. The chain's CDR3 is CASGGTGAPGANVLTF.

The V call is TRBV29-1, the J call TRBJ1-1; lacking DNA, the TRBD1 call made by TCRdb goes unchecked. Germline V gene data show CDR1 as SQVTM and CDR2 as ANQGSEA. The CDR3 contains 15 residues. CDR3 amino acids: CSVEVPRRARTEAFF.

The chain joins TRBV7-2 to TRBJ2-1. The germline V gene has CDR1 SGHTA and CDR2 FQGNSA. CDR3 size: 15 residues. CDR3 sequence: CASTIRSLVGNEQFF.

This CDR3 reads CASSLDSFSLSGANVLTF. V gene TRBV19 combines with J gene TRBJ2-6; with no DNA, the TCRdb D assignment of TRBD1 cannot be verified. The CDR3 totals 18 residues. CDR1 is LNHDA and CDR2 is SQIVND in the germline V gene (reference sequence).

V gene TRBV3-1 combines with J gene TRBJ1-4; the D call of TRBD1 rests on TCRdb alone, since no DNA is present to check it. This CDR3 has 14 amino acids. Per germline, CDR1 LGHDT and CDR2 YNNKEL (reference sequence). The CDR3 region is CASSQDRTGGKLFF.

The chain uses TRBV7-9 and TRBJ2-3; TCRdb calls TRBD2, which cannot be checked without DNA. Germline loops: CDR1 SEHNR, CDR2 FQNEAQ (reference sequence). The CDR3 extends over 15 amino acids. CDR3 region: CASSFYGGGTDTQYF.

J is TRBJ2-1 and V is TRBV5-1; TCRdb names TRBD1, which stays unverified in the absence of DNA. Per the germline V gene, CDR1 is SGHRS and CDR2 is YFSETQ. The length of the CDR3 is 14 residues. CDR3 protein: CASSAGSKGNEQFF.

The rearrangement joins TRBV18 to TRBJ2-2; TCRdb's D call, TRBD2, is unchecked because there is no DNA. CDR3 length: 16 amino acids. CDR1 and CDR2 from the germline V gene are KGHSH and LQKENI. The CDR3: CASSPPTSGTGGELFF.